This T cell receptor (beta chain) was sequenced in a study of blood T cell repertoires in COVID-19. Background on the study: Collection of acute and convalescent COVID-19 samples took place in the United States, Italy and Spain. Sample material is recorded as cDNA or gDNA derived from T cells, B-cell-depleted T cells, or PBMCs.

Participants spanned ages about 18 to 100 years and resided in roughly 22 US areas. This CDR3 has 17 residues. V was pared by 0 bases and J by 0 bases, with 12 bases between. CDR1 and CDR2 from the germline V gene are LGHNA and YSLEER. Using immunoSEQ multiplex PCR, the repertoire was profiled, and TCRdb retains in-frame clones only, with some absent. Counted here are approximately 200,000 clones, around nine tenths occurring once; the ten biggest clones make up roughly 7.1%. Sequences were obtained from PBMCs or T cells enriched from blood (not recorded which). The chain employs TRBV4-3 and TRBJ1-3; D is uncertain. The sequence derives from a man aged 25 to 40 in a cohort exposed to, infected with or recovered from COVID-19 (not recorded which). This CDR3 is CASSQDSLEDSGNTIYF. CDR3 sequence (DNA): TGCGCCAGCAGCCAAGACTCCCTCGAGGACTCTGGAAACACCATATATTTT.